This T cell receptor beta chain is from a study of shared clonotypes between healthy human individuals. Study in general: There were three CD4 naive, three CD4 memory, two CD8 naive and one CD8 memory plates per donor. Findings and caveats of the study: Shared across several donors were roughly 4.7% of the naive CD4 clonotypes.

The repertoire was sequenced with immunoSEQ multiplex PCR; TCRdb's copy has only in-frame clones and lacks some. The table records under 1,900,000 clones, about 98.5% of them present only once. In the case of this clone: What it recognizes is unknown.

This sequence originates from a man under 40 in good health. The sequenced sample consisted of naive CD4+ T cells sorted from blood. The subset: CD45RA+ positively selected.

The CDR3 nucleotides read TGTGCCAGCAGTTGGATCGTGGGGACTAGCGGGAGGGGTGAGCAGTTCTTC. Residues: CASSWIVGTSGRGEQFF. The J gene is TRBJ2-1, the V gene TRBV9, with 16 bases identical to TRBD2. The CDR3 spans 17 residues. The junction had 11 bases not matched to a gene; V was cut back by 5 bases and J by 9 bases. Germline V lookup: CDR1 SGDLS, CDR2 YYNGEE.